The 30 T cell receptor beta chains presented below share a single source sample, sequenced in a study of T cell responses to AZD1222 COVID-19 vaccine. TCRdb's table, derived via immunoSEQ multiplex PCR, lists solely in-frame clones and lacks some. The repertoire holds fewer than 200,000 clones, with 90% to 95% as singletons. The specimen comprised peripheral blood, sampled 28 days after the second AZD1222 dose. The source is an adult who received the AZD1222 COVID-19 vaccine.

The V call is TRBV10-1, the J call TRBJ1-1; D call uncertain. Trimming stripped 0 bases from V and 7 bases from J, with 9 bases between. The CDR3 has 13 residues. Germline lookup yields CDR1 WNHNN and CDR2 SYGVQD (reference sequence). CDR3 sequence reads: CASSESGRREAFF. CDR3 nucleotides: TGCGCCAGCAGTGAGTCGGGCAGGCGTGAAGCTTTCTTT.

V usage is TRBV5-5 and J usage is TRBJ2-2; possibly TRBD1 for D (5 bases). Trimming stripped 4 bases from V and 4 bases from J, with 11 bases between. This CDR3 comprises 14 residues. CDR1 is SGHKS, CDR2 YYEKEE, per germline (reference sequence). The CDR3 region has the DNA TGTGCCAGCAGCCCCCCAGGGCGCACCGGGGAGCTGTTTTTT. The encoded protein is CASSPPGRTGELFF.

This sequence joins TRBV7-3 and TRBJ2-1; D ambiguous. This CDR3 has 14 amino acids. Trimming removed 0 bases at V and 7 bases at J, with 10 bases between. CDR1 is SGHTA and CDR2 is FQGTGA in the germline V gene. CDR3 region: CASSLTFFGNEQFF. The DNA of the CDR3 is TGTGCCAGCAGCTTAACGTTTTTTGGTAATGAGCAGTTCTTC.

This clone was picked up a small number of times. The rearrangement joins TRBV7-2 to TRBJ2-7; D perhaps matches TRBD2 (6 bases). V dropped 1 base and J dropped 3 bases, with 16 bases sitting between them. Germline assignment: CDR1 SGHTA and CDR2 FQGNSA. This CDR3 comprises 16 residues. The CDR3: CASSLVSLRTIYEQYF. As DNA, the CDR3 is TGTGCCAGCAGCTTAGTCTCCTTGAGGACTATCTACGAGCAGTACTTC. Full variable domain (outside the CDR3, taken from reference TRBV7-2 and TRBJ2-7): GAGVSQSPSNKVTEKGKDVELRCDPISGHTALYWYRQSLGQGLEFLIYFQGNSAPDKSGLPSDRFSAERTGGSVSTLTIQRTQQEDSAVYLCASSLVSLRTIYEQYFGPGTRLTVT.

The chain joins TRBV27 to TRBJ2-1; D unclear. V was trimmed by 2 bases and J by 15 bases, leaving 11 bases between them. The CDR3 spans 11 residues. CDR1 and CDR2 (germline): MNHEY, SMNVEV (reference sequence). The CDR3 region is CASSLVRSRFF. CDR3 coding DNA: TGTGCCAGCAGTTTAGTCCGATCGCGGTTCTTC.

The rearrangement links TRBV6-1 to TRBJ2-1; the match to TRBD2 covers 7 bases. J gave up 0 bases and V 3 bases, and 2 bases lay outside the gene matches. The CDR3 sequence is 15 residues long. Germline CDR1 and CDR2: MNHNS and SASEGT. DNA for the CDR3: TGTGCCAGCAGTGACGTAGCGGGCTCCTACAATGAGCAGTTCTTC. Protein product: CASSDVAGSYNEQFF.

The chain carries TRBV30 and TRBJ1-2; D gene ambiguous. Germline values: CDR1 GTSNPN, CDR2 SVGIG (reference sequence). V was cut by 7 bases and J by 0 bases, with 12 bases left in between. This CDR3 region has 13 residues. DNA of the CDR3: TGTGCCTCCCCCGAGGGAGCTAACTATGGCTACACCTTC. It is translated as CASPEGANYGYTF.

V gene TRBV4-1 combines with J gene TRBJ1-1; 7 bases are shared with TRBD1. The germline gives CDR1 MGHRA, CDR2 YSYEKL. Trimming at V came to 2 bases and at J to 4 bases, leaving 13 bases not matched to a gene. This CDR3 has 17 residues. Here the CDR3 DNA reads TGCGCCAGCAGCCAATCCACGGAGGGGGCTTCGGGCACTGAAGCTTTCTTT. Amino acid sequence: CASSQSTEGASGTEAFF.

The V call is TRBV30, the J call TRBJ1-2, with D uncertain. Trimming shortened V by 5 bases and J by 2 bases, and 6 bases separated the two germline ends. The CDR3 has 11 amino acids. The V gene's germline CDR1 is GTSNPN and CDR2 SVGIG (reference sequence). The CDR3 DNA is TGTGCCTGGGATAAAAACTATGGCTACACCTTC. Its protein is CAWDKNYGYTF.

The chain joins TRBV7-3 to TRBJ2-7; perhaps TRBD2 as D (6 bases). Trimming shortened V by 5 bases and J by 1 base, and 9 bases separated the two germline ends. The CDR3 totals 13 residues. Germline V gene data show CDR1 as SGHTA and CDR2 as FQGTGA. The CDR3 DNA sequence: TGTGCCAGCAGCCAAAGCGGGTCCTACGAGCAGTACTTC. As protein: CASSQSGSYEQYF.

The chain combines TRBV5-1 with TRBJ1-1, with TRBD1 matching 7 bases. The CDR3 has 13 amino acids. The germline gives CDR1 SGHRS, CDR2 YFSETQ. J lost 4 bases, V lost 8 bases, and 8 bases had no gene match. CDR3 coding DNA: TGCGCCAGTTCGATCGACAGGGCCACTGAAGCTTTCTTT. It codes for CASSIDRATEAFF.

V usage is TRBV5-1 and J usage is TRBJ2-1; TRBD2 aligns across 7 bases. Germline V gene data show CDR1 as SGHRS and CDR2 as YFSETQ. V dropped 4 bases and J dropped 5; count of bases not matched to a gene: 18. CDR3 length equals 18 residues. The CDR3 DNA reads TGCGCCAGCAGCCCCTACTCCGGGACTACCATAGAAAACAATGAGCAGTTCTTC. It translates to CASSPYSGTTIENNEQFF.

CDR3 amino acids: CASDAMDSYNEQFF. CDR3 nucleotides: TGTGCCAGCGATGCGATGGACTCCTACAATGAGCAGTTCTTC. The rearrangement uses TRBV25-1 and TRBJ2-1; unclear D gene. The CDR3 is 14 amino acids. The V end lost 8 bases, the J end lost 0 bases, and 11 bases lay between the germline ends. From germline, CDR1 is MGHDK and CDR2 SYGVNS.

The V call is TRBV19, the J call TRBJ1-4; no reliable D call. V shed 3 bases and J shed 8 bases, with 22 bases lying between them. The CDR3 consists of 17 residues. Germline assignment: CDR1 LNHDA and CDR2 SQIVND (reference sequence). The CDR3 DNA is TGTGCCAGTAGTATCAAAAGGCGAGCAGCGGTTCAGGAAAAACTGTTTTTT. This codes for CASSIKRRAAVQEKLFF.

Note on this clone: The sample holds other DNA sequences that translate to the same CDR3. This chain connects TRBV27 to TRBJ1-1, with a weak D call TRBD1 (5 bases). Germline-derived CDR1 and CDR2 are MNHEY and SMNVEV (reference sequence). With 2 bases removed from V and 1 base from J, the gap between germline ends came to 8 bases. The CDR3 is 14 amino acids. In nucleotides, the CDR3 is TGTGCCAGCAGTTTACTGGGGGAGAACACTGAAGCTTTCTTT. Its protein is CASSLLGENTEAFF.

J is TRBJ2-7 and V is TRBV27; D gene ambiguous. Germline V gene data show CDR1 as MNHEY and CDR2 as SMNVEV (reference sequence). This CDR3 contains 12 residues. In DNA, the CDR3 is TGTGCGGATGGCAGCACGCTCTACGAGCAGTACTTC. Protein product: CADGSTLYEQYF.

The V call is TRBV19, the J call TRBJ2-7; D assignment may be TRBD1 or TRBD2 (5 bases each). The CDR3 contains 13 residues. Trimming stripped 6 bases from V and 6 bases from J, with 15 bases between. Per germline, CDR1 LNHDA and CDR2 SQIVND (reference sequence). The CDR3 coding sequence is TGTGCCAGTAGGCTAGGGACCTGGAGCGAGCAGTACTTC. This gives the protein CASRLGTWSEQYF.

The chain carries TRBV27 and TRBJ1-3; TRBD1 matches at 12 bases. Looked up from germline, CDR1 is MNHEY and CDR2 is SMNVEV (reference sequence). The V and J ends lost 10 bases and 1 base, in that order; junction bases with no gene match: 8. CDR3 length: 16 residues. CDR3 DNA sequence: TGTGCCAATCCAAGGGACAGGGGGCGGTCTGGAAACACCATATATTTT. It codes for CANPRDRGRSGNTIYF.

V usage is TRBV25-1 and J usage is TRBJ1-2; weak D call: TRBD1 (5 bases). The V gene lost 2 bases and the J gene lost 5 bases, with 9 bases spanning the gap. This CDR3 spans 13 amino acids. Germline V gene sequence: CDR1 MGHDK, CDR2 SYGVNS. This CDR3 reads CASSETGGYGYTF. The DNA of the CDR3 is TGTGCCAGCAGTGAAACTGGGGGGTATGGCTACACCTTC.

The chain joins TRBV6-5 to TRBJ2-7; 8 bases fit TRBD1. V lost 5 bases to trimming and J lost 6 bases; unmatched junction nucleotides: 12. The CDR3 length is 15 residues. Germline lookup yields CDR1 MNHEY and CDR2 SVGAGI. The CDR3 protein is CASSRTGKVWAEQYF. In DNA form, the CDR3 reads TGTGCCAGCAGTCGGACAGGGAAGGTATGGGCCGAGCAGTACTTC.

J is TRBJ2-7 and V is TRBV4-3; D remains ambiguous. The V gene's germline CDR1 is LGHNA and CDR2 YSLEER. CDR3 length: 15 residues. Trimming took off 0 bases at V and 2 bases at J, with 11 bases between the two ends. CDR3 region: CASSQEGRTTYEQYF. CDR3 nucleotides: TGCGCCAGCAGCCAAGAAGGTCGCACTACCTACGAGCAGTACTTC.

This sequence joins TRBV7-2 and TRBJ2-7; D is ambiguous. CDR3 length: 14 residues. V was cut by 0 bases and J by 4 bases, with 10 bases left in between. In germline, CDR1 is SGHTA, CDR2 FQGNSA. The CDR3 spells CASSLAPPPYEQYF. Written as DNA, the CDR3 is TGTGCCAGCAGCTTAGCCCCCCCTCCGTACGAGCAGTACTTC.

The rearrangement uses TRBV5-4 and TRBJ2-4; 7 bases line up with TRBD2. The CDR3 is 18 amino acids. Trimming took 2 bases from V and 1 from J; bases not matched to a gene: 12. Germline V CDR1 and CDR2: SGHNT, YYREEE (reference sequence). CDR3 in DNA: TGTGCCAGCAGCTTATCTAGCGGAACCCCTCGGGCCAAAAACATTCAGTACTTC. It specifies CASSLSSGTPRAKNIQYF.

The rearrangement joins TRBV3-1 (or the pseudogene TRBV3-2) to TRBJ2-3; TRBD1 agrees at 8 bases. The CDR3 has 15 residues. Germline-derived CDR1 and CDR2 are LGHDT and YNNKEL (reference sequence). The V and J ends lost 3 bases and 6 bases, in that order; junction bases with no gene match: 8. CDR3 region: CASSHETGVKDTQYF. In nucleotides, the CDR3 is TGTGCCAGCAGCCACGAGACAGGGGTTAAGGATACGCAGTATTTT.

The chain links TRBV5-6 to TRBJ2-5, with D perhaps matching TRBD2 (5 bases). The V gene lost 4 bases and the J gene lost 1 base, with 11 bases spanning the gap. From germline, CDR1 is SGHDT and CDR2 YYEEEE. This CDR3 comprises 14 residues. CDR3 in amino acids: CASSATSAQETQYF. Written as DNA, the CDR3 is TGTGCCAGCAGCGCTACTAGTGCCCAAGAGACCCAGTACTTC. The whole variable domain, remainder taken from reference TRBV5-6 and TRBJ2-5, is DAGVTQSPTHLIKTRGQQVTLRCSPKSGHDTVSWYQQALGQGPQFIFQYYEEEERQRGNFPDRFSGHQFPNYSSELNVNALLLGDSALYLCASSATSAQETQYFGPGTRLLVL.

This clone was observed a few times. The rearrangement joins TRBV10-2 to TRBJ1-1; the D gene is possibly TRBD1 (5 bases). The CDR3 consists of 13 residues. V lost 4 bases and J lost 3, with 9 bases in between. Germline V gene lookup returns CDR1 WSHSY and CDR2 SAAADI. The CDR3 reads CASSGDRYTEAFF. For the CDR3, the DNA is TGCGCCAGCAGTGGGGACCGATACACTGAAGCTTTCTTT.

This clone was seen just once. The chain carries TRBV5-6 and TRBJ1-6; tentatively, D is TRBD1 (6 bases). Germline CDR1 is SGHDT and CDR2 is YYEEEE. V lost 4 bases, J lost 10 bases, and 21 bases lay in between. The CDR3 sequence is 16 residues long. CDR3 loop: CASSQMGGRLRSPLHF. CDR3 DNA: TGTGCCAGCAGCCAAATGGGGGGGCGGCTGAGGTCACCCCTCCACTTT.

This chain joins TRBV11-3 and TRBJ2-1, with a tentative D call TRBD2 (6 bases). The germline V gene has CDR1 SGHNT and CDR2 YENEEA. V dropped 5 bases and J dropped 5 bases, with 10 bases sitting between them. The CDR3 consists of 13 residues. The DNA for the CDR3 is TGTGCCAGCAGCGGAGGGCTGAACAATGAGCAGTTCTTC. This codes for CASSGGLNNEQFF.

The CDR3 reads CASSDPGTSGAYEQYF. DNA of the CDR3: TGTGCCAGCAGCGACCCCGGGACTAGCGGCGCCTACGAGCAGTACTTC. This chain links TRBV5-6 with TRBJ2-7; 11 bases fit TRBD2. From germline, CDR1 is SGHDT and CDR2 YYEEEE. Trimming at V came to 4 bases and at J to 2 bases, leaving 8 bases not matched to a gene. The CDR3 extends over 16 amino acids.

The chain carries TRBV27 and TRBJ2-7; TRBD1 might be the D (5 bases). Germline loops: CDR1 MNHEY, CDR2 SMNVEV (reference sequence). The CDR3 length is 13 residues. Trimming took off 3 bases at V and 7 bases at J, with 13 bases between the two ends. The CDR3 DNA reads TGTGCCAGCAGTTTTCAGGGTGGGTGGGAGCAGTACTTC. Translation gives CASSFQGGWEQYF.